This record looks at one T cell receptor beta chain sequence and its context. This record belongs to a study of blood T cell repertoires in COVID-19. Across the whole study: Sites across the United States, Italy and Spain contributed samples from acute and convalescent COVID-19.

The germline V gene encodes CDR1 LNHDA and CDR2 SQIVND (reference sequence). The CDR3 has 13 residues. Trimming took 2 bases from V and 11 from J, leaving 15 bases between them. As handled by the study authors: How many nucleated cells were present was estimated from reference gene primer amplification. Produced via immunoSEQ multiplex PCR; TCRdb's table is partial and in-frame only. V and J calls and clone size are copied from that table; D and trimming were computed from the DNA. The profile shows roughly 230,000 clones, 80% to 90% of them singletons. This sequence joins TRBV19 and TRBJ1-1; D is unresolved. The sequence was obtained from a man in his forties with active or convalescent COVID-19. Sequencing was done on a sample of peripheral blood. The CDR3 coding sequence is TGTGCCAGTAGTATATCCCTCCGGAGGAGGGCTTTCTTT. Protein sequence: CASSISLRRRAFF.